These 25 T cell receptor beta chains were all obtained from the same sample, sequenced in a study of T cell changes during pregnancy in multiple sclerosis. Repertoires were generated with immunoSEQ multiplex PCR, while TCRdb's copy carries only in-frame clones and drops some. Here the sample spans about 59,000 clones, around 94% being singletons. The sequences come from CD8+ T cells from peripheral blood mononuclear cells, collected after pregnancy. These receptors came from a female donor with multiple sclerosis, enrolled in a pregnancy study.

V usage is TRBV19 and J usage is TRBJ1-2; 7 bases map to TRBD1. This CDR3 spans 15 amino acids. Germline V CDR1 and CDR2: LNHDA, SQIVND (reference sequence). After removal of 5 bases from V and 2 bases from J, the junction contained 8 bases not matched to a gene. The CDR3, as DNA: TGTGCCAGTAGTCCTTCGACAGGGATCAACTATGGCTACACCTTC. Its protein product is CASSPSTGINYGYTF.

V is TRBV28 and J is TRBJ2-1; 7 bases fit TRBD1. J lost 1 base, V lost 6 bases, and 3 bases had no gene match. CDR3 length: 14 amino acids. Per the germline V gene, CDR1 is MDHEN and CDR2 is SYDVKM. Here the CDR3 DNA reads TGTGCCAGCAGGAAGGGACAGTCCTACAATGAGCAGTTCTTC. Translating it yields CASRKGQSYNEQFF.

This clone was recorded a few times. The V call is TRBV10-1, the J call TRBJ1-1, with 7 bases that match TRBD1. Germline-derived CDR1 and CDR2 are WNHNN and SYGVQD (reference sequence). With 6 bases clipped from V and 0 bases from J, the junction kept 1 base outside the gene matches. This CDR3 has 13 amino acids. In nucleotides, the CDR3 is TGCGCCAGCAGGACAGGGATGAACACTGAAGCTTTCTTT. This gives the protein CASRTGMNTEAFF.

The chain recombines TRBV29-1 with TRBJ1-1; 10 nucleotides agree with TRBD1. Germline V gene data show CDR1 as SQVTM and CDR2 as ANQGSEA. J was trimmed by 11 bases and V by 3 bases; bases with no gene match: 6. The CDR3 is 12 amino acids. CDR3 nucleotide sequence: TGCAGCGTTGAGGGGACAGGGGAGGGGGCTTTCTTT. As protein: CSVEGTGEGAFF.

CDR3 nucleotide sequence: TGTGCCAGCAGTCCTCGGGAATTCCACAGGGGGCATGGCTACACCTTC. This encodes CASSPREFHRGHGYTF. This chain connects TRBV28 to TRBJ1-2; 9 bases line up with TRBD1. This CDR3 is 16 amino acids long. The V segment lost 5 bases and the J segment 6 bases; nucleotides outside the gene matches: 13. The germline CDR1 and CDR2 sequences are MDHEN and SYDVKM.

The chain joins TRBV5-1 to TRBJ1-2; tentative D call: TRBD1 (5 bases). Trimming took 5 bases from V and 2 from J, leaving 13 bases between them. CDR1 and CDR2 (germline): SGHRS, YFSETQ. This CDR3 is built from 14 residues. The CDR3 DNA reads TGCGCCAGCAGATATTTCGGGGGGAACTATGGCTACACCTTC. This codes for CASRYFGGNYGYTF.

The chain has TRBV25-1 and TRBJ2-7; tentative D call: TRBD1 (6 bases). Germline V CDR1 and CDR2: MGHDK, SYGVNS. The CDR3 spans 14 residues. The V end lost 7 bases, the J end lost 4 bases, and 17 bases lay between the germline ends. The CDR3 loop reads CASIFRGFTYEQYF. For the CDR3, the DNA is TGTGCCAGCATCTTCAGGGGTTTTACGTACGAGCAGTACTTC.

The rearrangement links TRBV28 to TRBJ2-7; 7 nucleotides align to TRBD1. The CDR3 covers 14 residues. Per germline, CDR1 MDHEN and CDR2 SYDVKM. V lost 7 bases, J lost 5 bases, and 11 bases stayed unmatched. The DNA for the CDR3 is TGTGCCAGCACCTACCGGACAGGATCGCACGAGCAGTACTTC. Amino acids: CASTYRTGSHEQYF.

The V gene is TRBV18, the J gene TRBJ2-7; 10 bases are a match to TRBD1. Germline lookup yields CDR1 KGHSH and CDR2 LQKENI. V lost 3 bases, J lost 4 bases, and 12 bases stayed unmatched. The CDR3 has 17 residues. DNA for the CDR3: TGTGCCAGCTCACCGGGGATCGGGGACAGGGGAATTTACGAGCAGTACTTC. Protein sequence: CASSPGIGDRGIYEQYF.

This sequence joins TRBV27 and TRBJ2-7; 12 bases line up with TRBD2. This CDR3 is built from 16 residues. The germline CDR1 and CDR2 sequences are MNHEY and SMNVEV (reference sequence). The J segment lost 1 base and the V segment lost 7 bases, leaving 8 bases of the junction unmatched. CDR3 nucleotides: TGTGCCAGCACCTGGACTAGCGGGACATTATCCTACGAGCAGTACTTC. Translation: CASTWTSGTLSYEQYF.

The chain combines TRBV5-6 with TRBJ2-2; possibly TRBD2 for D (5 bases). The V end was cut by 2 bases, the J end by 5 bases, with 16 bases between. Germline V gene lookup returns CDR1 SGHDT and CDR2 YYEEEE. The CDR3 totals 16 residues. The CDR3 DNA reads TGTGCCAGCAGCTTAGGAGGAAGGGCGGAAACCGGGGAGCTGTTTTTT. It codes for CASSLGGRAETGELFF.

V and J are TRBV6-1 and TRBJ2-7; 8 nucleotides match TRBD1. The CDR3 covers 14 residues. Germline trimming cut 3 bases from V and 2 bases from J; bases unmatched to any gene: 3. Germline CDR1 reads MNHNS; CDR2 reads SASEGT. CDR3 region: CASSDSDRAYEQYF. The CDR3 bases are TGTGCCAGCAGTGATTCGGACAGGGCCTACGAGCAGTACTTC.

This chain uses TRBV5-6 with TRBJ2-3; the D gene is possibly TRBD1 (5 bases). The CDR3 runs 14 residues. The germline V and J ends were trimmed by 1 base and 5 bases, with 11 bases remaining between them. Germline V lookup: CDR1 SGHDT, CDR2 YYEEEE. CDR3 nucleotides: TGTGCCAGCAGCTTGATGACAGACCTAGATACGCAGTATTTT. Its protein product is CASSLMTDLDTQYF. Supplemented by reference TRBV5-6 and TRBJ2-3, the full variable domain reads DAGVTQSPTHLIKTRGQQVTLRCSPKSGHDTVSWYQQALGQGPQFIFQYYEEEERQRGNFPDRFSGHQFPNYSSELNVNALLLGDSALYLCASSLMTDLDTQYFGPGTRLTVL.

In DNA, the CDR3 is TGTGCCAGCAGCAAACTAGCGGGAGTCGGGGACGAGCAGTACTTC. Amino acids: CASSKLAGVGDEQYF. This chain joins TRBV7-8 and TRBJ2-7; 11 positions match TRBD2. Unmatched junction bases numbered 8, after V lost 5 bases and J lost 5 bases. The CDR3 runs 15 residues. Germline V CDR1 and CDR2: SGHVS, FQNEAQ.

The chain couples TRBV7-9 to TRBJ2-3; TRBD1 matches at 7 bases. V gave up 5 bases and J gave up 0 bases; unmatched junction bases: 5. The CDR3 spans 15 residues. Per germline, CDR1 SEHNR and CDR2 FQNEAQ (reference sequence). The CDR3 nucleotides are TGTGCCAGCAGCCCCGGGGACAGCAGCACAGATACGCAGTATTTT. It specifies CASSPGDSSTDTQYF.

A note on this clone: At one end, the junction sequence differs from germline, possibly due to a read error. The chain is built from TRBV7-8 and TRBJ2-7, with D tentatively TRBD1 (6 bases). This CDR3 is 15 amino acids long. CDR1 and CDR2 (germline): SGHVS, FQNEAQ. The CDR3 sequence: CASSLWEQGSDEQYF. DNA for the CDR3: TGTGCCAGCAGCTTATGGGAACAGGGCTCCGACGAGCAGTACTTC.

In this sample, this clone turned up once. This chain joins TRBV19 and TRBJ2-3; 12 nucleotides line up with TRBD2. The V gene end was trimmed by 8 bases and the J gene end by 5 bases; junction bases not matched to a gene: 5. The germline gives CDR1 LNHDA, CDR2 SQIVND (reference sequence). There are 14 residues in the CDR3. For the CDR3, the DNA is TGTGCCAGTCGCCTAGCGGGAGGGATAGATACGCAGTATTTT. Protein sequence: CASRLAGGIDTQYF.

Of note for this clone: Other DNA sequences within the sample encode an identical CDR3. This chain links TRBV4-3 with TRBJ2-1; TRBD2 aligns across 8 bases. Germline values: CDR1 LGHNA, CDR2 YSLEER. J lost 4 bases, V lost 0 bases, and 5 bases had no gene match. CDR3 length: 16 amino acids. CDR3 DNA sequence: TGCGCCAGCAGCCAAGATGCGAGCGGGAGTTACAATGAGCAGTTCTTC. Amino acids: CASSQDASGSYNEQFF.

The rearrangement uses TRBV9 and TRBJ2-3; 11 positions agree with TRBD2. Germline loops: CDR1 SGDLS, CDR2 YYNGEE. With 3 bases clipped from V and 6 bases from J, the junction kept 6 bases outside the gene matches. The CDR3 runs to 15 residues. CDR3 bases: TGTGCCAGCAGCGCCTCGACTAGCGGGAAGGATACGCAGTATTTT. This encodes CASSASTSGKDTQYF. The variable domain in full, with the rest retrieved from reference TRBV9 and TRBJ2-3, is DSGVTQTPKHLITATGQRVTLRCSPRSGDLSVYWYQQSLDQGLQFLIQYYNGEERAKGNILERFSAQQFPDLHSELNLSSLELGDSALYFCASSASTSGKDTQYFGPGTRLTVL.

The rearrangement links TRBV4-1 to TRBJ1-1; D is perhaps TRBD1 (5 bases). CDR1 is MGHRA, CDR2 YSYEKL, per germline. Trimming pared 4 bases from V and 1 base from J, leaving 10 bases between. The CDR3 extends over 14 amino acids. The DNA for the CDR3 is TGCGCCAGCAGCCCAACGACAGCGAACACTGAAGCTTTCTTT. Protein product: CASSPTTANTEAFF.

The V gene is TRBV5-1, the J gene TRBJ2-2, with 7 bases lining up with TRBD1. V shed 2 bases, J shed 8 bases, and the junction held 9 bases outside the gene matches. CDR3 length equals 15 residues. CDR1 is SGHRS and CDR2 is YFSETQ in the germline V gene. The CDR3 nucleotides read TGCGCCAGCAGCTTACGACAGGGCGAAACGGGGGAGCTGTTTTTT. Amino acid sequence: CASSLRQGETGELFF.

V and J are TRBV19 and TRBJ2-7, with a weak D call TRBD1 (6 bases). Per germline, CDR1 LNHDA and CDR2 SQIVND (reference sequence). This CDR3 has 15 amino acids. V gave up 1 base and J gave up 3 bases, with 13 bases separating them. The CDR3 region has the DNA TGTGCCAGTAGTATAGGCCCTCGAGGGGGCTACGAGCAGTACTTC. As protein: CASSIGPRGGYEQYF.

This clone showed up just once. This rearrangement joins TRBV14 to TRBJ1-4; 8 positions agree with TRBD1. V shed 4 bases, J shed 5 bases, and the junction held 6 bases outside the gene matches. The CDR3 length is 15 residues. Germline CDR1 is SGHDN and CDR2 is FVKESK. This chain's CDR3 is CASSLRQGMNEKLFF. The CDR3 region has the DNA TGTGCCAGCAGCCTCCGACAGGGGATGAATGAAAAACTGTTTTTT.

The V and J genes are TRBV28 and TRBJ1-5; possibly TRBD1 for D (5 bases). Germline CDR1 reads MDHEN; CDR2 reads SYDVKM. Trimming stripped 3 bases from V and 6 bases from J, with 12 bases between. The CDR3 runs 14 residues. The CDR3 region has the DNA TGTGCCAGCAGTTTCTTGACAGTATCTCAGCCCCAGCATTTT. It encodes CASSFLTVSQPQHF. The full variable domain, rest sourced from reference TRBV28 and TRBJ1-5, is DVKVTQSSRYLVKRTGEKVFLECVQDMDHENMFWYRQDPGLGLRLIYFSYDVKMKEKGDIPEGYSVSREKKERFSLILESASTNQTSMYLCASSFLTVSQPQHFGDGTRLSIL.

The chain couples TRBV6-5 to TRBJ2-3; 7 positions agree with TRBD2. Germline assignment: CDR1 MNHEY and CDR2 SVGAGI. V shed 5 bases and J 0 bases; nucleotides not matched to a gene: 5. This CDR3 region has 15 residues. CDR3 DNA sequence: TGTGCCAGCAGTACTGGGGGGGGGAGCACAGATACGCAGTATTTT. Its translation: CASSTGGGSTDTQYF.